Sequencing of this T cell receptor beta chain was carried out in a study of molecular identifiers for immune sequencing clone quantification. General study findings and limits: It was shown that clones above 20 RNA copies held over 99% of effector molecules, but under 1% in naive cells.

Source material for naive CD8 libraries was about 19,000 to 1,000,000 sorted cells, with 10%, 30% or 50% RNA. Naive CD8 T cells, phenotype CD8+CD4-CCR7+CD45RA+, were sorted. Previously reported methods and listed TCR primers produced the bulk TCR libraries. TCRdb passed the PCR reads through MiXCR, listing each CDR3 protein once. Found here are more than 450,000 distinct CDR3 sequences, roughly 24% of them singletons; the top ten hold approximately 0.8%. As for this clonotype: The target antigen is unknown. A single base separates this from a much larger clone, so it may be a read error.

CDR1 SEHNR and CDR2 FQNEAQ come from the germline V gene (reference sequence). There are 16 residues in the CDR3. V is TRBV7-9 and J is TRBJ2-3; D unclear. The sequenced sample consisted of naive CD8+ T cells from blood, with Jurkat cell RNA spiked in. This sample's subset: FACS-sorted CD8+CD4-CCR7+CD45RA+ naive T cells. This sequence was found in a human donor in good health. Some libraries in this study had Jurkat cell RNA spiked in. The CDR3 reads CASSLGGGSAPDTQCF. The CDR3, as DNA: TGTGCCAGCAGCTTAGGTGGCGGATCCGCCCCAGATACGCAGTGTTTT.